What follows describes a single T cell receptor beta chain. This clonotype was observed many times. The target of this receptor is not known. No base quality values were provided; no much bigger clone lies one nucleotide off. This entry comes from a study of T cells in Graves' hyperthyroidism and ophthalmopathy (dated by TCRdb to about 2019). With respect to the entire study: To identify TCR V-J signatures that set the groups apart, the researchers used a discovery cohort of 90 to 100 patients, made up of 43 with Graves' ophthalmopathy and about 60 with stable Graves' hyperthyroidism. Whether ophthalmopathy could be predicted prospectively was tested in an independent validation cohort made up of approximately 19 hyperthyroidism patients plus 17 patients who later progressed to ophthalmopathy. The 100 or so discovery patients were randomly split 7:3 into training and test sets. Thyroid tissue and blood T-cell repertoires from several Graves' hyperthyroidism patients were also compared in the study. Once sampling was done, hyperthyroidism patients were given methimazole at a starting dose of 30 mg daily, whereas ophthalmopathy patients were given high-dose intravenous methylprednisolone. According to the paper, TCR Vbeta CDR3 sequencing was carried out on over 130 peripheral blood samples, which came from some 41 ophthalmopathy, 70 to 80 hyperthyroidism and approximately 17 progressor patients.

Any patient with an uncontrolled infection, another autoimmune disease, pregnancy or lactation was excluded. Clinical symptoms, serum thyroxine and TRAb, thyroid ultrasound, and orbital computed tomography formed the basis for the diagnoses. Total RNA was extracted with Trizol reagent, and quality was checked on an Agilent 2100 Bioanalyzer. The TCR beta CDR3 regions were amplified from RNA transcripts. For the first round of RT-PCR on the TCR CDR3, the HTBI primer set was used together with the Qiagen OneStep RT-PCR kit. Libraries were constructed in a second round of multiplex PCR, after which size selection and purification were carried out. The libraries were sequenced on an Illumina HiSeq2000 using paired-end 100 bp reads. Per the source publication's procedure: SOAPnuke was used to process the raw data, removing reads that contained adapters or uncalled bases, had a mean Phred below 15, or lacked an exact match to the constant primer or identifier. High-quality paired reads were merged using COPE v1.2.5, and each unique nucleotide sequence was defined as a clonotype. MiTCR v1.1 was used to align the clonotypes against IMGT TRBV, TRBD and TRBJ reference segments. Only V-J combinations with frequency above 0.0001, covering 98% to 99.2% of repertoires, were analysed. A TCS score was defined as the ratio of F50 (clonal expansion) to E x V (chaos), with BLOSUM62-based TCRdist applied between CDR3 peptides within each V-J. Welch's t-statistics and random forest reduced 514 V-J features to 13, which were used in a naive Bayes classifier (R e1071). The similarity between thyroid and blood repertoires was quantified using the Morisita-Horn index. Using fastp at Q25 and MiXCR, TCRdb reprocessed the public reads and kept productive beta chains. Rows merge per CDR3 protein into single entries with the most common DNA and genes. In this record, the V and J calls reflect TCRdb's handling and not the investigators' own analysis. The sample data list about 510,000 distinct CDR3 sequences, and roughly 45% of these were observed just once. About 40% of the sample belongs to the ten largest clones.

Results the study describes overall, beyond this receptor: In cross-validation, a model built on a 13 V-J signature told ophthalmopathy apart from stable hyperthyroidism with 85% to 90% sensitivity and around 84% specificity, and in testing the same model reached 80%/75%. Sample size was not statistically predetermined, and investigators were not blinded to group allocation. In validation, the model predicted progression to ophthalmopathy with 55% to 71% sensitivity and 72.22% specificity, a median of 6.5 months before onset. Most expanded thyroid clonotypes (frequency above 0.001) were also found in blood, which suggests that blood repertoires may mirror thyroid immune responses.

This clonotype originated in an adult woman with Graves' disease, either hyperthyroidism or ophthalmopathy (not recorded which). The sample taken for sequencing was peripheral blood or thyroid tissue (not recorded which).

In nucleotide form, the sequence is TGTGGGAGCGGGAGTGTCAACGGGGAGCTGTTTTTT. The resulting protein is CGSGSVNGELFF. The sequence joins TRBV6-2 or TRBV6-3 to TRBJ2-2; 8 of the junction bases match TRBD2. Reading the germline V gene gives CDR1 MNHEY and CDR2 SVGEGT. The CDR3 runs 12 amino acids, cysteine and phenylalanine included. The DNA shown is the 36-base CDR3, in frame from base 1.